The 29 T cell receptor beta chains below come from one sample, sequenced in a study of siplizumab effects on memory and regulatory T cells. Sequencing was performed with immunoSEQ multiplex PCR; in TCRdb, only in-frame clones are kept and a portion is missing. The sample contains approximately 100,000 clones, 91% of which appear only once. Material: CD4+ T cells sorted from blood. The receptors were gathered from a human donor in good health. Some clones in this sample may be carry-over from other donors' samples.

This chain connects TRBV5-1 to TRBJ2-6, with D possibly being TRBD1 (6 bases). Germline loops: CDR1 SGHRS, CDR2 YFSETQ. The V end lost 3 bases, the J end lost 0 bases, and 16 bases lay between the germline ends. This CDR3 is built from 18 residues. The CDR3 region has the DNA TGCGCCAGCAGCTCTTCGAGCAGGGGTTCCTCTGGGGCCAACGTCCTGACTTTC. Translated, it gives CASSSSSRGSSGANVLTF.

The CDR3 region has the DNA TGTGCCAGCAACACCCCCGGAACCCGGGATGTTTTGGAGACCCAGTACTTC. It yields the protein CASNTPGTRDVLETQYF. This sequence joins TRBV7-9 and TRBJ2-5, with D possibly being TRBD2 (5 bases). Per germline, CDR1 SEHNR and CDR2 FQNEAQ (reference sequence). With 7 bases removed from V and 5 bases from J, the gap between germline ends came to 26 bases. This CDR3 has 17 residues.

This clone has just a few counts. The V and J genes are TRBV5-6 and TRBJ2-7; D remains ambiguous. This CDR3 region has 12 residues. Germline V gives CDR1 SGHDT, CDR2 YYEEEE. V lost 3 bases and J 0 bases, leaving 4 bases between the germline ends. The CDR3 region has the DNA TGTGCCAGCAGCTCGAGCTCCTACGAGCAGTACTTC. Translating it yields CASSSSSYEQYF.

The chain employs TRBV28 and TRBJ1-5; tentative D call: TRBD1 (5 bases). This CDR3 has 16 residues. Between the trimmed V and J ends, which lost 6 bases and 4 bases, there was a span of 19 bases. Germline values: CDR1 MDHEN, CDR2 SYDVKM. This CDR3 reads CASSRRGLGENQPQHF. In DNA, the CDR3 is TGTGCCAGCAGCCGGCGGGGGTTGGGGGAGAATCAGCCCCAGCATTTT. Complete variable domain (other parts from reference TRBV28 and TRBJ1-5): DVKVTQSSRYLVKRTGEKVFLECVQDMDHENMFWYRQDPGLGLRLIYFSYDVKMKEKGDIPEGYSVSREKKERFSLILESASTNQTSMYLCASSRRGLGENQPQHFGDGTRLSIL.

The chain has TRBV7-2 and TRBJ2-2; TRBD2 matches at 7 bases. Germline V lookup: CDR1 SGHTA, CDR2 FQGNSA. The CDR3 sequence is 16 residues long. Trimming took 5 bases from V and 0 from J; bases not matched to a gene: 6. The CDR3 DNA follows: TGTGCCAGCAGCCCCGGGGGGAACGCGAACACCGGGGAGCTGTTTTTT. Translated, it gives CASSPGGNANTGELFF.

In its sample, this clone was seen a few times. The chain combines TRBV9 with TRBJ1-2, with unresolved D. This CDR3 region has 13 residues. Germline V lookup: CDR1 SGDLS, CDR2 YYNGEE. V lost 0 bases to trimming and J lost 0 bases, with 3 bases between them. The chain's CDR3 is CASSVVANYGYTF. The DNA for the CDR3 is TGTGCCAGCAGCGTAGTGGCTAACTATGGCTACACCTTC.

The table lists this clone with a count of one. The chain recombines TRBV19 with TRBJ2-7; 9 nucleotides agree with TRBD1. In germline, CDR1 is LNHDA, CDR2 SQIVND (reference sequence). This CDR3 has 15 amino acids. V dropped 5 bases and J dropped 6; count of bases not matched to a gene: 11. CDR3 protein: CASSGSGQGLGEQYF. The DNA of the CDR3 is TGTGCCAGTAGTGGCTCGGGACAGGGCCTAGGCGAGCAGTACTTC. The variable domain in full, completed from reference TRBV19 and TRBJ2-7, reads DGGITQSPKYLFRKEGQNVTLSCEQNLNHDAMYWYRQDPGQGLRLIYYSQIVNDFQKGDIAEGYSVSREKKESFPLTVTSAQKNPTAFYLCASSGSGQGLGEQYFGPGTRLTVT.

The CDR3 bases are TGTGCCAGCAGCTTAGCCCCAAACTATGGCTACACCTTC. Its protein product is CASSLAPNYGYTF. This sequence joins TRBV7-8 and TRBJ1-2; D uncertain. V lost 0 bases and J lost 2, with 4 bases in between. The germline gives CDR1 SGHVS, CDR2 FQNEAQ. CDR3 length equals 13 residues.

The genes are TRBV11-2 and TRBJ2-7; the D gene is possibly TRBD1 (7 bases). V shed 5 bases and J shed 4 bases, with 21 bases lying between them. CDR3 length equals 16 residues. The germline gives CDR1 SGHAT, CDR2 FQNNGV. The CDR3 spells CASSPRQGLATYEQYF. CDR3 coding DNA: TGTGCCAGCAGCCCAAGACAGGGCCTAGCGACTTACGAGCAGTACTTC. Using reference TRBV11-2 and TRBJ2-7 for the parts outside the CDR3, the full variable domain is EAGVAQSPRYKIIEKRQSVAFWCNPISGHATLYWYQQILGQGPKLLIQFQNNGVVDDSQLPKDRFSAERLKGVDSTLKIQPAKLEDSAVYLCASSPRQGLATYEQYFGPGTRLTVT.

The genes are TRBV6-1 and TRBJ2-1; tentatively, D is TRBD1 or TRBD2 (5 bases each). The CDR3 runs to 11 residues. Germline loops: CDR1 MNHNS, CDR2 SASEGT. V dropped 1 base and J dropped 12 bases, with 7 bases sitting between them. The CDR3 DNA reads as TGTGCCAGCAGTGAAGACGGGACGCAGTTCTTC. It yields the protein CASSEDGTQFF.

The chain links TRBV27 to TRBJ2-1; 10 positions match TRBD2. The germline CDR1 and CDR2 sequences are MNHEY and SMNVEV (reference sequence). V lost 10 bases to trimming and J lost 8 bases; unmatched junction nucleotides: 8. The CDR3 runs to 13 residues. Written as DNA, the CDR3 is TGTGCCACGCGAGCGGGAGGGCCTTATGAGCAGTTCTTC. This translates into CATRAGGPYEQFF.

This clone appeared a few times. The chain couples TRBV19 to TRBJ1-1, with D maybe TRBD1 (5 bases). The CDR3 sequence is 13 residues long. Germline assignment: CDR1 LNHDA and CDR2 SQIVND (reference sequence). V was pared by 6 bases and J by 2 bases, with 10 bases between. The CDR3 region has the DNA TGTGCCAGTAGGCAAGACAGTAACACTGAAGCTTTCTTT. Translating it yields CASRQDSNTEAFF.

This clone was seen only once. The rearrangement uses TRBV10-2 and TRBJ2-1; TRBD2 agrees at 14 bases. The germline V gene has CDR1 WSHSY and CDR2 SAAADI. V shed 6 bases, J shed 7 bases, and the junction held 17 bases outside the gene matches. The CDR3 extends over 19 amino acids. The CDR3 DNA follows: TGCGCCAGCAGACAATCAACCGGGACTAGCGGGAGACGTTCAAATGAGCAGTTCTTC. It encodes CASRQSTGTSGRRSNEQFF.

The rearrangement joins TRBV19 to TRBJ2-3; D gene uncertain. Germline V lookup: CDR1 LNHDA, CDR2 SQIVND (reference sequence). V was trimmed by 9 bases and J by 1 base, leaving 14 bases between them. The CDR3 is 14 amino acids. The CDR3 bases are TGTGCCAGCTCTCTCGCGATCGGCACAGATACGCAGTATTTT. Residues: CASSLAIGTDTQYF. Complete variable domain (other parts from reference TRBV19 and TRBJ2-3): DGGITQSPKYLFRKEGQNVTLSCEQNLNHDAMYWYRQDPGQGLRLIYYSQIVNDFQKGDIAEGYSVSREKKESFPLTVTSAQKNPTAFYLCASSLAIGTDTQYFGPGTRLTVL.

V is TRBV2 and J is TRBJ1-5; 8 bases agree with TRBD1. J gave up 3 bases and V 2 bases, and 9 bases lay outside the gene matches. The CDR3 totals 17 residues. From germline, CDR1 is SNHLY and CDR2 FYNNEI. The CDR3 reads CASSEQGALRNNQPQHF. DNA of the CDR3: TGTGCCAGCAGTGAACAGGGGGCTTTAAGGAACAATCAGCCCCAGCATTTT. The entire variable domain, with the rest obtained from reference TRBV2 and TRBJ1-5, is as follows: EPEVTQTPSHQVTQMGQEVILRCVPISNHLYFYWYRQILGQKVEFLVSFYNNEISEKSEIFDDQFSVERPDGSNFTLKIRSTKLEDSAMYFCASSEQGALRNNQPQHFGDGTRLSIL.

The chain combines TRBV9 with TRBJ1-5; D gene ambiguous. The germline gives CDR1 SGDLS, CDR2 YYNGEE. The CDR3 extends over 14 amino acids. V was trimmed by 2 bases and J by 0 bases, leaving 6 bases between them. The CDR3 DNA is TGTGCCAGCAGCGTGGGTTATAGCAATCAGCCCCAGCATTTT. Its protein product is CASSVGYSNQPQHF.

The rearrangement uses TRBV6-6 and TRBJ1-5; D is ambiguous. CDR3 size: 14 residues. Germline assignment: CDR1 MNHNY and CDR2 SVGAGI (reference sequence). V was trimmed by 0 bases and J by 7 bases, leaving 10 bases between them. The CDR3 here is CASSYSQPEQPQHF. CDR3 coding DNA: TGTGCCAGCAGTTACTCCCAGCCGGAGCAGCCCCAGCATTTT.

This clone was observed a single time. This chain connects TRBV5-4 to TRBJ1-1; 12 positions agree with TRBD1. CDR3 length equals 15 residues. With 0 bases clipped from V and 8 bases from J, the junction kept 5 bases outside the gene matches. Germline V CDR1 and CDR2: SGHNT, YYREEE (reference sequence). The CDR3 spells CASSLVGTGGAEAFF. The CDR3 coding sequence is TGTGCCAGCAGCTTGGTGGGGACAGGGGGCGCGGAAGCTTTCTTT.

This rearrangement joins TRBV18 to TRBJ2-3; D is undetermined. Looked up from germline, CDR1 is KGHSH and CDR2 is LQKENI. CDR3 length: 14 residues. The germline V and J ends were trimmed by 3 bases and 0 bases, with 7 bases remaining between them. The DNA of the CDR3 is TGTGCCAGCTCACCCACGGCAAGCACAGATACGCAGTATTTT. This gives the protein CASSPTASTDTQYF.

J is TRBJ1-1 and V is TRBV5-1, with a weak D call TRBD1 (6 bases). CDR1 and CDR2 (germline): SGHRS, YFSETQ. The CDR3 consists of 15 residues. Deletions cut 1 base from V and 2 bases from J, with 12 bases between. The CDR3 bases are TGCGCCAGCAGCTTGATGTCACAGGGTAACACTGAAGCTTTCTTT. Its translation is CASSLMSQGNTEAFF.

The chain couples TRBV5-5 to TRBJ2-7; 13 bases match TRBD2. V dropped 4 bases and J dropped 4; count of bases not matched to a gene: 2. This CDR3 contains 14 residues. CDR1 SGHKS and CDR2 YYEKEE come from the germline V gene (reference sequence). This chain's CDR3 is CASSRTSGSYEQYF. For the CDR3, the DNA is TGTGCCAGCAGCAGGACTAGCGGGAGTTACGAGCAGTACTTC.

The J gene is TRBJ2-3, the V gene TRBV5-1; D unresolved. Trimming took off 0 bases at V and 7 bases at J, with 6 bases between the two ends. Germline CDR1 reads SGHRS; CDR2 reads YFSETQ. This CDR3 contains 12 residues. The CDR3: CASSLEDHTQYF. CDR3 coding DNA: TGCGCCAGCAGCTTGGAGGATCATACGCAGTATTTT.

J is TRBJ2-7 and V is TRBV29-1; a weak D match, TRBD2 (5 bases). The CDR3 sequence is 11 residues long. Germline V CDR1 and CDR2: SQVTM, ANQGSEA. V was clipped by 6 bases and J by 3 bases, with 9 bases between them. CDR3 in DNA: TGCAGCGTGGGGAGTAGCTACGAGCAGTACTTC. Its protein product is CSVGSSYEQYF.

This clone has just a few counts. The chain is built from TRBV2 and TRBJ1-4; D perhaps matches TRBD1 (6 bases). Trimming removed 5 bases from V and 4 bases from J, with 14 bases in between. CDR3 length equals 15 residues. CDR1 and CDR2 (germline): SNHLY, FYNNEI. CDR3 bases: TGTGCCAGCAGTAAGGACAGCAGTAGTAATGAAAAACTGTTTTTT. Amino acids: CASSKDSSSNEKLFF.

The chain is built from TRBV5-1 and TRBJ2-2; 7 bases are a match to TRBD1. There are 16 residues in the CDR3. CDR1 is SGHRS and CDR2 is YFSETQ in the germline V gene. Trimming at V came to 3 bases and at J to 0 bases, leaving 5 bases not matched to a gene. CDR3 DNA sequence: TGCGCCAGCAGCTCTAGACAGGGTGCGAACACCGGGGAGCTGTTTTTT. As protein: CASSSRQGANTGELFF. Full variable domain (missing parts from reference TRBV5-1 and TRBJ2-2): KAGVTQTPRYLIKTRGQQVTLSCSPISGHRSVSWYQQTPGQGLQFLFEYFSETQRNKGNFPGRFSGRQFSNSRSEMNVSTLELGDSALYLCASSSRQGANTGELFFGEGSRLTVL.

The chain carries TRBV6-6 and TRBJ2-5; 11 bases match TRBD2. This CDR3 spans 15 amino acids. After removal of 6 bases from V and 2 bases from J, the junction contained 5 bases not matched to a gene. CDR1 and CDR2 from the germline V gene are MNHNY and SVGAGI (reference sequence). The CDR3 reads CASSRGLAVQETQYF. CDR3 nucleotides: TGTGCCAGCAGCCGGGGACTAGCGGTACAAGAGACCCAGTACTTC.

The V and J genes are TRBV10-1 and TRBJ2-1; 11 positions match TRBD2. J was trimmed by 5 bases and V by 0 bases; bases with no gene match: 3. This CDR3 is 16 amino acids long. Germline assignment: CDR1 WNHNN and CDR2 SYGVQD (reference sequence). The CDR3 DNA sequence: TGCGCCAGCAGTGAGTCGGGTAGCGGGAGGGACAATGAGCAGTTCTTC. Translating it yields CASSESGSGRDNEQFF.

The gene calls are TRBV6-1 and TRBJ1-1, with 10 bases identical to TRBD1. CDR1 is MNHNS, CDR2 SASEGT, per germline. V lost 6 bases and J lost 13; bases outside the gene matches: 14. The CDR3 is made up of 14 amino acids. The CDR3 reads CASSGRPGQGFGFF. The DNA for the CDR3 is TGTGCCAGCAGCGGACGCCCGGGACAGGGGTTCGGTTTCTTT.

There are a few counts of this clone. As DNA, the CDR3 is TGTGCCATCAGCCCATTGGGGGGCGGAGTCGAAGCTTTCTTT. Translated, it gives CAISPLGGGVEAFF. The chain uses TRBV10-3 and TRBJ1-1; weak D call: TRBD1 (6 bases). Looked up from germline, CDR1 is ENHRY and CDR2 is SYGVKD. The V end was cut by 6 bases, the J end by 8 bases, with 19 bases between. The CDR3 loop spans 14 amino acids.